This T cell receptor beta chain came from a study of regulatory T cells in long-lasting Graves disease. Researchers made TCR beta libraries by using iRepertoire HTBI primers and running Arm-PCR on CDR3 regions. TCRdb passed the multiplex PCR reads through MiXCR, listing each CDR3 protein once. The sample comprises 520,000 or so distinct CDR3 sequences, approximately 12% of which are singletons, and 8.9% rests with the top ten. The time point denotes: newly diagnosed GD, antithyroid drugs for less than 3 months. RNA from PBMCs was the source of the TCR library. Under American Thyroid Association guidelines, Graves' disease was diagnosed. Trimming pared 3 bases from V and 6 bases from J, leaving 11 bases between. This CDR3 region has 14 residues. Looked up from germline, CDR1 is LNHNV and CDR2 is YYDKDF (reference sequence). On this clonotype itself: The antigen remains undetermined.

General observations from the study: TRBV28, TRBJ1-2 and TRBJ2-5 emerged as the favored segments in persistent disease.

The same sample was also used in a study of T cells in Graves' hyperthyroidism and ophthalmopathy. Per that paper: Uncontrolled infection, other autoimmune disease, pregnancy or lactation barred patients from enrollment. The TCR CDR3 was amplified in a first-round RT-PCR using the HTBI primer set.

The chain couples TRBV15 to TRBJ2-2; possible D gene TRBD1, 5 bases. This sequence was found in a woman between 25 and 40 years old with Graves disease. The source material was peripheral blood mononuclear cells (PBMCs), sampled at new diagnosis, from a patient treated with antithyroid drugs. The CDR3 spells CATSRGTRAGELFF. The CDR3 nucleotides read TGTGCCACCAGCAGGGGCACCAGGGCCGGGGAGCTGTTTTTT.